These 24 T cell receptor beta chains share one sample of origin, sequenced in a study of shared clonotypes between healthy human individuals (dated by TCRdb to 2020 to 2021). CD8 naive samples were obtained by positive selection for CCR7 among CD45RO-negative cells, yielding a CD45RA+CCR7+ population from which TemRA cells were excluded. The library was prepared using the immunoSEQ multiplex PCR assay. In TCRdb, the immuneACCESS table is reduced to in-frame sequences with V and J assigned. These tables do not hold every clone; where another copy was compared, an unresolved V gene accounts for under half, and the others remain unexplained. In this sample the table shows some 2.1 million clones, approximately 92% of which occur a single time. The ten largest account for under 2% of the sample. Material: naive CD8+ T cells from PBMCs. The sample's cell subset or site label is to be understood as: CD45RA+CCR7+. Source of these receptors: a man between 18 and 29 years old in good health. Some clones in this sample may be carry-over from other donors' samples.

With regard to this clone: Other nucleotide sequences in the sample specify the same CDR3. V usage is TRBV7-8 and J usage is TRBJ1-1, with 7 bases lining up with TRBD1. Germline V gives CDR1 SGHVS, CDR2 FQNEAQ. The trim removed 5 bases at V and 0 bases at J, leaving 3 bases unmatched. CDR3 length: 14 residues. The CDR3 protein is CASSAGQMNTEAFF. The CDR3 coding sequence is TGTGCCAGCAGCGCGGGACAGATGAACACTGAAGCTTTCTTT.

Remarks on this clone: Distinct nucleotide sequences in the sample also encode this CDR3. Here the CDR3 reads CSVRGLYGYTF. The CDR3 DNA is TGCAGCGTAAGGGGGCTCTATGGCTACACCTTC. The chain couples TRBV29-1 to TRBJ1-2; TRBD1 matches at 7 bases. Germline V gene data show CDR1 as SQVTM and CDR2 as ANQGSEA. CDR3 size: 11 residues. The J segment lost 4 bases and the V segment lost 6 bases, leaving 2 bases of the junction unmatched. Full variable domain (remainder filled in from reference TRBV29-1 and TRBJ1-2): SAVISQKPSRDICQRGTSLTIQCQVDSQVTMMFWYRQQPGQSLTLIATANQGSEATYESGFVIDKFPISRPNLTFSTLTVSNMSPEDSSIYLCSVRGLYGYTFGSGTRLTVV.

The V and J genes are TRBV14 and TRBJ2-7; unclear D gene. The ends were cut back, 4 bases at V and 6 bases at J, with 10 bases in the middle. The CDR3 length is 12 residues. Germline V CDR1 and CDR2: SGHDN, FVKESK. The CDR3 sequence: CASSRGGVEQYF. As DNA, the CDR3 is TGTGCCAGCAGCCGAGGTGGGGTCGAGCAGTACTTC. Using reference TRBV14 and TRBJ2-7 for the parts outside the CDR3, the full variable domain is EAGVTQFPSHSVIEKGQTVTLRCDPISGHDNLYWYRRVMGKEIKFLLHFVKESKQDESGMPNNRFLAERTGGTYSTLKVQPAELEDSGVYFCASSRGGVEQYFGPGTRLTVT.

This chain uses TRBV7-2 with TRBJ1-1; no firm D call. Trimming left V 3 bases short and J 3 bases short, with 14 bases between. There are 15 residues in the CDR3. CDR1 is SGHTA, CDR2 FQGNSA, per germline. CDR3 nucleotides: TGTGCCAGCAGCTTTACACCAACTACGGACACTGAAGCTTTCTTT. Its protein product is CASSFTPTTDTEAFF.

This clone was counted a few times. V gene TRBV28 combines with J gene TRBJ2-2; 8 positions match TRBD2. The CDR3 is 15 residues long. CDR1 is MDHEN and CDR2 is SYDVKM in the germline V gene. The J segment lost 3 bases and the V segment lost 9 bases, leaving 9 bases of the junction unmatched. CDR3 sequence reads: CASKGAGVYTGELFF. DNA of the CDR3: TGTGCCAGTAAGGGAGCGGGAGTTTACACCGGGGAGCTGTTTTTT.

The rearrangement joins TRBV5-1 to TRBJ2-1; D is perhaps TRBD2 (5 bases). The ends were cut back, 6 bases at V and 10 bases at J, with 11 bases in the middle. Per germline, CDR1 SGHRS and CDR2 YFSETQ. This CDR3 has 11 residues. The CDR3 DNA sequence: TGCGCCAGCACCGACCGGGGAGAGCAGTTCTTC. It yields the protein CASTDRGEQFF.

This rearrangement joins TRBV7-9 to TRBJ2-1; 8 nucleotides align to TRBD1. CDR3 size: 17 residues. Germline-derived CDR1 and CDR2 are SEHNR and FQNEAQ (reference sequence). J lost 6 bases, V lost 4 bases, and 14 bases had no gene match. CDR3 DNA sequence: TGTGCCAGCAGCTCTCCTCGGACAGGGAGGATGGGCAATGAGCAGTTCTTC. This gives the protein CASSSPRTGRMGNEQFF.

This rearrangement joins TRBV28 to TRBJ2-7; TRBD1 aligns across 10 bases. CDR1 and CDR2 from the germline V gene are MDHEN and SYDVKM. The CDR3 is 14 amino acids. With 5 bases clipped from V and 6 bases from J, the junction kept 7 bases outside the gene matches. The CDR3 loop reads CASSASRTGGEQYF. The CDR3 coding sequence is TGTGCCAGCAGTGCGTCCCGGACAGGGGGCGAGCAGTACTTC.

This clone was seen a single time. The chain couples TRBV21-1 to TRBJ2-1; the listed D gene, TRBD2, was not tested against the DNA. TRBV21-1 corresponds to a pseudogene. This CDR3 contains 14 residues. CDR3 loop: CASTLAGPLEEQFF. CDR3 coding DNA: TGTGCCAGCACACTAGCAGGGCCCCTCGAGGAGCAGTTCTTC.

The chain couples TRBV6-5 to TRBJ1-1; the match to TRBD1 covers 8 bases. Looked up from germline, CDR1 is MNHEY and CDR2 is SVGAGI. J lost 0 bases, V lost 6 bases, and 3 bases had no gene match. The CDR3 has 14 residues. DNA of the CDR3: TGTGCCAGCAGGGACAGGGATATGAACACTGAAGCTTTCTTT. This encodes CASRDRDMNTEAFF.

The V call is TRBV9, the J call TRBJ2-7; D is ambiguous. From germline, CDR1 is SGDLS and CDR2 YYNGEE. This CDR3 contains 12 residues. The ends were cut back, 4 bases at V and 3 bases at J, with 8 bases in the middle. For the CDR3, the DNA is TGTGCCAGCAGCCCCTCTGGCTACGAGCAGTACTTC. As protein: CASSPSGYEQYF.

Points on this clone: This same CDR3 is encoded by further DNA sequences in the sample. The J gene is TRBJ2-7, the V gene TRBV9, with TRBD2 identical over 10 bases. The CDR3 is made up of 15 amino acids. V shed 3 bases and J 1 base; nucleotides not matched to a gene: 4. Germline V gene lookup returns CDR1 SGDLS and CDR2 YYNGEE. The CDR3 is CASSARTSGSYEQYF. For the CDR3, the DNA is TGTGCCAGCAGCGCCCGGACTAGCGGATCCTACGAGCAGTACTTC.

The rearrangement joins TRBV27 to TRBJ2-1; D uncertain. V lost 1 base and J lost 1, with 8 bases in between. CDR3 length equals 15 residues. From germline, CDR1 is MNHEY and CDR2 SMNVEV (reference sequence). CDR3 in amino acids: CASSLFAASYNEQFF. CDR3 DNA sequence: TGTGCCAGCAGTTTATTTGCGGCTTCCTACAATGAGCAGTTCTTC.

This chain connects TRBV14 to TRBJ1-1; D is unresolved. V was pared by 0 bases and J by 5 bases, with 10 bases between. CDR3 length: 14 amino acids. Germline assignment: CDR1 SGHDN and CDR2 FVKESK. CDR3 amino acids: CASSQEARGTEAFF. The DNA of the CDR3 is TGTGCCAGCAGCCAAGAGGCCCGAGGGACTGAAGCTTTCTTT.

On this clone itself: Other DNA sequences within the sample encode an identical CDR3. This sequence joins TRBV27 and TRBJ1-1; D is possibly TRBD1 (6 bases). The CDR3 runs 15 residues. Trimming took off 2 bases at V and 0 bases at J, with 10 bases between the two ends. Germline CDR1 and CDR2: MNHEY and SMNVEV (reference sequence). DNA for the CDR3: TGTGCCAGCAGTTTAACGACAGGCATGAACACTGAAGCTTTCTTT. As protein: CASSLTTGMNTEAFF.

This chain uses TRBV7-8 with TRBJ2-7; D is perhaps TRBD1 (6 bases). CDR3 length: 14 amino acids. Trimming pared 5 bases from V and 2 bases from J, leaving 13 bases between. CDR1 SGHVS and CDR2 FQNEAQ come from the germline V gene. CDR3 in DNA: TGTGCCAGCAGCCGTACCGGGACAACCTACGAGCAGTACTTC. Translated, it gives CASSRTGTTYEQYF.

CDR3 coding DNA: TGTGCCAGCAGCGTACTGGGGACTAGCGGCTACGAGCAGTACTTC. This encodes CASSVLGTSGYEQYF. The chain employs TRBV6-5 and TRBJ2-7, with 11 bases that match TRBD2. The CDR3 loop spans 15 amino acids. Germline values: CDR1 MNHEY, CDR2 SVGAGI. The J segment lost 3 bases and the V segment lost 6 bases, leaving 7 bases of the junction unmatched.

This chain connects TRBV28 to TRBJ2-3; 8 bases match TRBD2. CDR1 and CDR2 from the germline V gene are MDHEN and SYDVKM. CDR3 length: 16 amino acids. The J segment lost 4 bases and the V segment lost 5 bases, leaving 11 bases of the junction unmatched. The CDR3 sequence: CASSPQSGSFPDTQYF. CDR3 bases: TGTGCCAGCAGTCCCCAGAGCGGGAGTTTCCCAGATACGCAGTATTTT.

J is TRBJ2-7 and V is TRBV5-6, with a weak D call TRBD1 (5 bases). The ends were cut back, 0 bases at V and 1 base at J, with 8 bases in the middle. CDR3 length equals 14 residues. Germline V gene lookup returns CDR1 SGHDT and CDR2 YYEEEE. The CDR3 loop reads CASSLGQISYEQYF. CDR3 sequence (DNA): TGTGCCAGCAGCTTGGGACAGATTTCCTACGAGCAGTACTTC.

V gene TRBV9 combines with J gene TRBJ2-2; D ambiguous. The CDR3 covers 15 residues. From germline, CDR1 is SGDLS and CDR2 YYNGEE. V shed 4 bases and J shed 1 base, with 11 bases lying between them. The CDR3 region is CASSPRGRNTGELFF. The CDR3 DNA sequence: TGTGCCAGCAGCCCCCGCGGTAGGAACACCGGGGAGCTGTTTTTT.

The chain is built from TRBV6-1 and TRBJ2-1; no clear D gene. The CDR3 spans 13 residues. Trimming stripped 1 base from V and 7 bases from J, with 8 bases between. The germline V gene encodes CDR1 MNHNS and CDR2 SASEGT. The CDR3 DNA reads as TGTGCCAGCAGTGAAGGGATTTTGAATGAGCAGTTCTTC. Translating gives CASSEGILNEQFF.

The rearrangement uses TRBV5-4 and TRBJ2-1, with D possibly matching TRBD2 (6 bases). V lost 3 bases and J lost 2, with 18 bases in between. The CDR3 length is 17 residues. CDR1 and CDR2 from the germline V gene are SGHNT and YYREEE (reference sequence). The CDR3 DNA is TGTGCCAGCAGCTCCACACCCGGGGGAAGGACCTACAATGAGCAGTTCTTC. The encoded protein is CASSSTPGGRTYNEQFF.

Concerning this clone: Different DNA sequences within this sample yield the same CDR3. The CDR3 region has the DNA TGTGCCAGTAGTATCGGAGTAGGCACTGAAGCTTTCTTT. Protein: CASSIGVGTEAFF. This chain joins TRBV19 and TRBJ1-1; D is ambiguous. Trimming cost V 3 bases and J 4 bases, with 9 bases left between them. Per the germline V gene, CDR1 is LNHDA and CDR2 is SQIVND (reference sequence). CDR3 length: 13 residues.

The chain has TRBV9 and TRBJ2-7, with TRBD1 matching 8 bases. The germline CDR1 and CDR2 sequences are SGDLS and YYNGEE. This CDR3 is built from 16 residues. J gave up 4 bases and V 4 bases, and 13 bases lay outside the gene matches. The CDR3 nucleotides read TGTGCCAGCAGCCCCTATGGGACAGGTCTGCTGTACGAGCAGTACTTC. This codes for CASSPYGTGLLYEQYF.